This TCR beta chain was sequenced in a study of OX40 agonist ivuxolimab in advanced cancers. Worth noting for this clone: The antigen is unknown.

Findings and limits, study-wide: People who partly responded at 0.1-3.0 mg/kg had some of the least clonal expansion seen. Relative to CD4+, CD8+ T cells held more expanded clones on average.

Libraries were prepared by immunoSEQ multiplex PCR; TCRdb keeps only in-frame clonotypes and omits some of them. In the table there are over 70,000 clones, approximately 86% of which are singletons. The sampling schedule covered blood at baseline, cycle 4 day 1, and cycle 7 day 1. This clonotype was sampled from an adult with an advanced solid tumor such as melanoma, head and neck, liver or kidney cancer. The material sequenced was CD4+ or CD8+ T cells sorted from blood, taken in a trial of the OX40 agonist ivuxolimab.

The CDR3: CASSALGGQAEAFF. The CDR3 DNA sequence: TGTGCCAGCAGCGCCTTAGGGGGGCAGGCTGAAGCTTTCTTT. This rearrangement joins TRBV6-6 to TRBJ1-1; weak D call: TRBD1 (6 bases). This CDR3 has 14 amino acids. Trimming left V 6 bases short and J 6 bases short, with 17 bases between. The germline CDR1 and CDR2 sequences are MNHNY and SVGAGI (reference sequence).